A single sample is the source of the 16 T cell receptor beta chains below, sequenced in a study. Via MiXCR, TCRdb re-called the 5' RACE reads, giving one row per CDR3 protein. This repertoire shows nearly 3,000 distinct CDR3 sequences, 6.5% to 7% found once; its top ten account for 6.5%. The specimen sequenced was total memory T cells from blood PBMCs. The subset here: transitional memory CD4+ T cells. These receptors were collected from a female donor with HIV.

This clonotype qualifies as medium-sized. V gene TRBV6-1 combines with J gene TRBJ2-1; either TRBD1 or TRBD2 may supply D (5 bases each). CDR3 length: 15 amino acids. CDR1 and CDR2 (germline): MNHNS, SASEGT. V was clipped by 7 bases and J by 6 bases, with 19 bases between them. CDR3 amino acids: CASTLNSEGPNEQFF. For the CDR3, the DNA is TGTGCCAGCACCCTGAACAGCGAGGGGCCCAATGAGCAGTTCTTC.

This clonotype is judged medium-sized. V usage is TRBV7-6 and J usage is TRBJ2-1; D gene ambiguous. Trimming removed 5 bases from V and 10 bases from J, with 18 bases in between. The CDR3 totals 14 residues. Germline lookup yields CDR1 SGHVS and CDR2 FNYEAQ. The CDR3 loop is CASSPQESSGEQFF. CDR3 in DNA: TGTGCCAGCAGCCCGCAGGAGAGTTCAGGAGAGCAGTTCTTC.

This chain connects TRBV7-9 to TRBJ1-2; maybe TRBD1 (6 bases). V shed 6 bases and J shed 3 bases, with 11 bases lying between them. CDR3 size: 13 residues. Germline assignment: CDR1 SEHNR and CDR2 FQNEAQ (reference sequence). As DNA, the CDR3 is TGTGCCAGCAGTTTGACAGGCGACTATGGCTACACCTTC. This codes for CASSLTGDYGYTF.

This clonotype is deemed large. The V gene is TRBV30, the J gene TRBJ1-4, with D unresolved. This CDR3 is 15 amino acids long. CDR1 and CDR2 from the germline V gene are GTSNPN and SVGIG (reference sequence). The ends were cut back, 0 bases at V and 3 bases at J, with 11 bases in the middle. The CDR3 region has the DNA TGTGCCTGGAGTGTAGGAAAAACTCCTAATGAAAAACTGTTTTTT. It specifies CAWSVGKTPNEKLFF.

V is TRBV4-3 and J is TRBJ1-2; D ambiguous. Germline V gene lookup returns CDR1 LGHNA and CDR2 YSLEER. The CDR3 contains 12 residues. The V and J ends lost 0 bases and 8 bases respectively, with 7 bases between them. The chain's CDR3 is CASSQDRRGYTF. CDR3 coding DNA: TGCGCCAGCAGCCAAGACCGTCGGGGCTACACCTTC.

This clonotype qualifies as medium-sized. The rearrangement joins TRBV11-3 to TRBJ2-2; 7 bases are a match to TRBD2. The CDR3 length is 14 residues. Germline V gene lookup returns CDR1 SGHNT and CDR2 YENEEA. With 0 bases clipped from V and 5 bases from J, the junction kept 0 bases outside the gene matches. The chain's CDR3 is CASSLEAGTGELFF. The CDR3 region has the DNA TGTGCCAGCAGCTTAGAAGCGGGGACCGGGGAGCTGTTTTTT. The whole variable domain, filled in from reference TRBV11-3 and TRBJ2-2, reads EAGVVQSPRYKIIEKKQPVAFWCNPISGHNTLYWYLQNLGQGPELLIRYENEEAVDDSQLPKDRFSAERLKGVDSTLKIQPAELGDSAVYLCASSLEAGTGELFFGEGSRLTVL.

In its sample, this clonotype is medium-sized. The rearrangement links TRBV11-3 to TRBJ2-3, with 9 bases matching TRBD2. Trimming at V came to 5 bases and at J to 3 bases, leaving 3 bases not matched to a gene. Germline V gives CDR1 SGHNT, CDR2 YENEEA. The CDR3 has 14 amino acids. The CDR3 is CASSPSGVTDTQYF. In nucleotides, the CDR3 is TGTGCCAGCAGCCCTAGCGGGGTAACAGATACGCAGTATTTT.

The chain carries TRBV7-6 and TRBJ2-2, with D perhaps matching TRBD2 (6 bases). Trimming pared 3 bases from V and 8 bases from J, leaving 16 bases between. The CDR3 covers 15 residues. Germline CDR1 is SGHVS and CDR2 is FNYEAQ. The CDR3 spells CASSFIRAGGGELFF. The CDR3 DNA is TGTGCCAGCAGCTTCATCCGGGCAGGAGGGGGGGAGCTGTTTTTT.

The chain is built from TRBV6-5 and TRBJ1-1; D is perhaps TRBD1 (6 bases). V lost 4 bases and J 0 bases, leaving 9 bases between the germline ends. Germline CDR1 is MNHEY and CDR2 is SVGAGI. This CDR3 has 14 amino acids. In DNA, the CDR3 is TGTGCCAGCAGTTTCCGACAGGTGAACACTGAAGCTTTCTTT. This encodes CASSFRQVNTEAFF.

By frequency in the sample, this clonotype is large. This chain uses TRBV10-3 with TRBJ1-2; D perhaps matches TRBD1 (5 bases). With 2 bases removed from V and 7 bases from J, the gap between germline ends came to 14 bases. This CDR3 contains 14 residues. Germline V gives CDR1 ENHRY, CDR2 SYGVKD. The CDR3 coding sequence is TGTGCCATCAGTGAGGCACTCCCCGGGGCTGGCTACACCTTC. Amino acid sequence: CAISEALPGAGYTF.

By share, this clonotype ranks as medium-sized. This chain uses TRBV7-2 with TRBJ1-1; 8 bases fit TRBD1. With 5 bases clipped from V and 5 bases from J, the junction kept 7 bases outside the gene matches. This CDR3 is 14 amino acids long. Germline V CDR1 and CDR2: SGHTA, FQGNSA. Here the CDR3 DNA reads TGTGCCAGCAGCCCCCAACAGGGGGGGACTGAAGCTTTCTTT. It is translated as CASSPQQGGTEAFF.

Sample share makes this clonotype medium-sized (0.01 to 0.1%). The V and J genes are TRBV15 and TRBJ2-1; tentative D call: TRBD1 (6 bases). The CDR3 extends over 14 amino acids. The germline V and J ends were trimmed by 11 bases and 3 bases, with 17 bases remaining between them. CDR1 and CDR2 (germline): LNHNV, YYDKDF (reference sequence). The CDR3 sequence: CALEGGFGYNEQFF. CDR3 in DNA: TGTGCCCTAGAAGGGGGATTCGGCTACAATGAGCAGTTCTTC.

This clonotype qualifies as medium-sized (0.01 to 0.1%). The rearrangement uses TRBV15 and TRBJ1-2; D is unclear. This CDR3 is built from 13 residues. V was shortened by 7 bases and J by 3 bases, with 12 bases between the two germline ends. Germline V gene sequence: CDR1 LNHNV, CDR2 YYDKDF (reference sequence). The CDR3: CATTISGDYGYTF. The CDR3 bases are TGTGCCACCACGATCTCGGGCGACTATGGCTACACCTTC.

The rearrangement joins TRBV10-3 to TRBJ1-5; D remains unclear. The CDR3 length is 13 residues. Per the germline V gene, CDR1 is ENHRY and CDR2 is SYGVKD. Trimming removed 2 bases at V and 1 base at J, with 3 bases between. The CDR3 is CAISEGSNQPQHF. DNA for the CDR3: TGTGCCATCAGTGAGGGCAGCAATCAGCCCCAGCATTTT.

This clonotype is labeled medium-sized. The chain recombines TRBV5-1 with TRBJ1-6, with 7 bases identical to TRBD1. The V gene end was trimmed by 5 bases and the J gene end by 1 base; junction bases not matched to a gene: 6. The CDR3 spans 16 residues. Germline CDR1 SGHRS, CDR2 YFSETQ. The CDR3 nucleotides read TGCGCCAGCAGAGATTACAGGGGATCCTATAATTCACCCCTCCACTTT. It encodes CASRDYRGSYNSPLHF.

This chain links TRBV6-5 with TRBJ1-2; 10 bases map to TRBD1. V dropped 4 bases and J dropped 7; count of bases not matched to a gene: 6. The CDR3 is made up of 14 amino acids. The germline V gene has CDR1 MNHEY and CDR2 SVGAGI. CDR3 residues: CASSWDRGAVGYTF. CDR3 DNA: TGTGCCAGCAGTTGGGACAGGGGTGCGGTTGGCTACACCTTC.